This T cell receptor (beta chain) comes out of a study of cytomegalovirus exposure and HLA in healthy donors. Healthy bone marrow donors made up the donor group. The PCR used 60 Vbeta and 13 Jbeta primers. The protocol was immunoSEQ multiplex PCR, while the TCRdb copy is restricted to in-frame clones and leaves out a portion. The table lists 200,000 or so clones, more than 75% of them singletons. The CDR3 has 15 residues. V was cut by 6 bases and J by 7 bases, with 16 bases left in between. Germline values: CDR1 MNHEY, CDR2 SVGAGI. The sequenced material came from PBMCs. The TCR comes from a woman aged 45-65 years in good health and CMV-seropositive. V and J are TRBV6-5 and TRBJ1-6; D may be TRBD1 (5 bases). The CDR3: CASSRVKGTNSPLHF. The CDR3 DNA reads TGTGCCAGCAGCAGGGTGAAGGGAACCAATTCACCCCTCCACTTT.